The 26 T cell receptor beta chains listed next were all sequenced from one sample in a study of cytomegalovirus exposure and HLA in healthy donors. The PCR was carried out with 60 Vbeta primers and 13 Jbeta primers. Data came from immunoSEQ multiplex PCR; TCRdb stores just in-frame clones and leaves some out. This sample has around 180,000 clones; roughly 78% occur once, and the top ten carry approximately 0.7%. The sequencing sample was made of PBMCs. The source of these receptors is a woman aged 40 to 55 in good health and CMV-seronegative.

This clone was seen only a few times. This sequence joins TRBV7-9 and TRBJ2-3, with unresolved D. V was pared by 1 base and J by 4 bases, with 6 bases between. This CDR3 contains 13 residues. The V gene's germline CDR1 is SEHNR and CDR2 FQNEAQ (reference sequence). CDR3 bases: TGTGCCAGCAGCTTAGGAATAGCAGATACGCAGTATTTT. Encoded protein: CASSLGIADTQYF.

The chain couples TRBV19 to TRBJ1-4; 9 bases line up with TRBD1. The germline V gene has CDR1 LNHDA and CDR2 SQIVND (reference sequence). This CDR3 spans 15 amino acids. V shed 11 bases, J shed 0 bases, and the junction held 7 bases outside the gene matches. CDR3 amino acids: CAASGQGTTNEKLFF. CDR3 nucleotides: TGTGCCGCATCGGGACAGGGCACAACTAATGAAAAACTGTTTTTT. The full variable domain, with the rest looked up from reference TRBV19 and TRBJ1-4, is DGGITQSPKYLFRKEGQNVTLSCEQNLNHDAMYWYRQDPGQGLRLIYYSQIVNDFQKGDIAEGYSVSREKKESFPLTVTSAQKNPTAFYLCAASGQGTTNEKLFFGSGTQLSVL.

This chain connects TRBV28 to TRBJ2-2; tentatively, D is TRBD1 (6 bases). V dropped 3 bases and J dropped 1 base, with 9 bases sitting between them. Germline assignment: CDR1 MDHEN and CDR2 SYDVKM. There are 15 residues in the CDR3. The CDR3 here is CASSLGTRNTGELFF. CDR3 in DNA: TGTGCCAGCAGTTTGGGGACACGGAACACCGGGGAGCTGTTTTTT.

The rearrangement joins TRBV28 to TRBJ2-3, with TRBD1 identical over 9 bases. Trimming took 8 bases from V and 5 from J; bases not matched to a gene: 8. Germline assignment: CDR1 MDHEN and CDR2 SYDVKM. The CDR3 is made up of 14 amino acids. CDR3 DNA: TGTGCCAGCGGGTTGGACAGGGGAAAAGATACGCAGTATTTT. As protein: CASGLDRGKDTQYF.

The CDR3 region has the DNA TGTGCCAGCAGCTTAGACGGCTATGGCTACACCTTC. Translated, it gives CASSLDGYGYTF. This sequence joins TRBV11-3 and TRBJ1-2; D remains unclear. This CDR3 spans 12 amino acids. Germline CDR1 is SGHNT and CDR2 is YENEEA. Trimming removed 0 bases from V and 4 bases from J, with 3 bases in between.

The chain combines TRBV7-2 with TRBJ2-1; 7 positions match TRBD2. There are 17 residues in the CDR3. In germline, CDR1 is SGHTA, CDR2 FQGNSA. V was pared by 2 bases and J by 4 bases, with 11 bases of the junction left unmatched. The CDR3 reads CASSLLGSTGGYNEQFF. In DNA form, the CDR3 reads TGTGCCAGCAGCTTATTGGGCTCTACGGGAGGATACAATGAGCAGTTCTTC.

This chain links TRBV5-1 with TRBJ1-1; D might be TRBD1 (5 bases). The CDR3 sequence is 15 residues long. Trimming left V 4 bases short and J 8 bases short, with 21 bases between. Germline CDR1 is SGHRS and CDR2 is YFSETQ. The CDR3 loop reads CASSRSGLGLREAFF. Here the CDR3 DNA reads TGCGCCAGCAGCCGTTCAGGGCTGGGCCTACGGGAAGCTTTCTTT.

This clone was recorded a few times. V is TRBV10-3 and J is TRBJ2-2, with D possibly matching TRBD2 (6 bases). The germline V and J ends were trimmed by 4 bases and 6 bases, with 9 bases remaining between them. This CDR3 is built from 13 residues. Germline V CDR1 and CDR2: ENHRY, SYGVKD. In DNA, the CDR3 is TGTGCCATCAGTGGCGGGGTGGCCGGGGAGCTGTTTTTT. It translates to CAISGGVAGELFF.

CDR3 DNA sequence: TGTGCCAGCAGTTTACCGGGTAGCTACGAGCAGTACTTC. This encodes CASSLPGSYEQYF. The chain is built from TRBV27 and TRBJ2-7; D ambiguous. V lost 2 bases and J lost 3, with 8 bases in between. Germline CDR1 is MNHEY and CDR2 is SMNVEV (reference sequence). The CDR3 contains 13 residues.

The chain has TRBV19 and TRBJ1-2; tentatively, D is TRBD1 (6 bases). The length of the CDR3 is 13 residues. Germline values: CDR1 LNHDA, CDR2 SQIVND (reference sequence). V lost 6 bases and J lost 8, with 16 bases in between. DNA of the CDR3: TGTGCCAGTAGCCCGATCGGTGGGGGCGGCTACACCTTC. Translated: CASSPIGGGGYTF.

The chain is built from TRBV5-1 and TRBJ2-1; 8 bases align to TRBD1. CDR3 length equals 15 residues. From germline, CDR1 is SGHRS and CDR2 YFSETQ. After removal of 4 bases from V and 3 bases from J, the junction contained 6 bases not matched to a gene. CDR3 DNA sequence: TGCGCCAGCAGCCTGATGACAGGGGACTACAATGAGCAGTTCTTC. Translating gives CASSLMTGDYNEQFF.

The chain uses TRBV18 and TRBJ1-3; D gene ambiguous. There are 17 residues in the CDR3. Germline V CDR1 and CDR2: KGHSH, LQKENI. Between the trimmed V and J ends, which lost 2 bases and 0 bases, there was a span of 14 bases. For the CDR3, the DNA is TGTGCCAGCTCACCAACTCTTAGCCTAAGCTCTGGAAACACCATATATTTT. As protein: CASSPTLSLSSGNTIYF.

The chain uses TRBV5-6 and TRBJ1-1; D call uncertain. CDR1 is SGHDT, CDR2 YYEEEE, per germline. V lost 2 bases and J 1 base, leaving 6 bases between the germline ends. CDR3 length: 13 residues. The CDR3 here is CASSLPGNTEAFF. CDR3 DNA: TGTGCCAGCAGCTTACCAGGGAACACTGAAGCTTTCTTT.

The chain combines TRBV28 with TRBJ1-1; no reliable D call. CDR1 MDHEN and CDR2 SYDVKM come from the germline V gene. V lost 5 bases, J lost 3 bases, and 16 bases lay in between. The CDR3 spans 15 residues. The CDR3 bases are TGTGCCAGCAGTAGCCCAGGAGGTATGGACACTGAAGCTTTCTTT. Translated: CASSSPGGMDTEAFF.

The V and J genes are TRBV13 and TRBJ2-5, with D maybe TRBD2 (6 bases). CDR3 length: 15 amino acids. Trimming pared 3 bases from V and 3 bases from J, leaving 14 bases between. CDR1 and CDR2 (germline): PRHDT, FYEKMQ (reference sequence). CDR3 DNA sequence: TGTGCCAGCAGCTTTCCCTTGGGGGGTGAAGAGACCCAGTACTTC. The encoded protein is CASSFPLGGEETQYF.

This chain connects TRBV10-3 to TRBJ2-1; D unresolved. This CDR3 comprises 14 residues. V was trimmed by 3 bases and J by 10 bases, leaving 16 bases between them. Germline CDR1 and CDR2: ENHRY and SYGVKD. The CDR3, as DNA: TGTGCCATCAGTGACCCCACGAAGGAGTGGGAGCAGTTCTTC. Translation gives CAISDPTKEWEQFF.

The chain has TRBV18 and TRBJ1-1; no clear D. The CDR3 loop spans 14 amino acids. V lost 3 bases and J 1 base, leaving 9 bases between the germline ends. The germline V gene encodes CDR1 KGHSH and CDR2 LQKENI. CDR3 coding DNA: TGTGCCAGCTCACCTGCAGGCACGAACACTGAAGCTTTCTTT. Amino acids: CASSPAGTNTEAFF.

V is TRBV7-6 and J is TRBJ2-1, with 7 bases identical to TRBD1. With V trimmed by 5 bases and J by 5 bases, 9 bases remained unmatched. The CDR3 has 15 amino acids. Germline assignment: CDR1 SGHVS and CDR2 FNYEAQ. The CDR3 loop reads CASSPATGKHNEQFF. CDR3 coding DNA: TGTGCCAGCAGCCCGGCGACAGGGAAACACAATGAGCAGTTCTTC. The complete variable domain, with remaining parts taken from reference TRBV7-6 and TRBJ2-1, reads GAGVSQSPRYKVTKRGQDVALRCDPISGHVSLYWYRQALGQGPEFLTYFNYEAQQDKSGLPNDRFSAERPEGSISTLTIQRTEQRDSAMYRCASSPATGKHNEQFFGPGTRLTVL.

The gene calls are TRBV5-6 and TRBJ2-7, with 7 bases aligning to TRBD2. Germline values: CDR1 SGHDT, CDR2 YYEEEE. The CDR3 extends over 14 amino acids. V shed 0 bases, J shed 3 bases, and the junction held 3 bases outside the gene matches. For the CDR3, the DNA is TGTGCCAGCAGCTTGGGAGCGGGGATCTACGAGCAGTACTTC. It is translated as CASSLGAGIYEQYF.

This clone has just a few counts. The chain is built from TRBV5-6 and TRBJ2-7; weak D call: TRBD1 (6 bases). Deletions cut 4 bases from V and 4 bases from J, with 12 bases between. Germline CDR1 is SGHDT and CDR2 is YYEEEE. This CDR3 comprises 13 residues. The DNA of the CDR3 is TGTGCCAGCAGCACAGGGTTACGGTACGAGCAGTACTTC. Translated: CASSTGLRYEQYF.

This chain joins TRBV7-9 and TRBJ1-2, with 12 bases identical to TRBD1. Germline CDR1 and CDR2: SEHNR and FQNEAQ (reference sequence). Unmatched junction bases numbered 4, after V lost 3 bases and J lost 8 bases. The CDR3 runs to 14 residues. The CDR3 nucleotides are TGTGCCAGCAGCTTGGGACAGGGGGCTGTCGGCTACACCTTC. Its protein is CASSLGQGAVGYTF.

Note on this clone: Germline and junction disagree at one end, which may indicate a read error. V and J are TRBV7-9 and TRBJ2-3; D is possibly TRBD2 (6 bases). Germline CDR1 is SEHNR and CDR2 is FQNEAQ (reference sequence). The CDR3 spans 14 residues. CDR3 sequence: CSSSWNPGADTQYF. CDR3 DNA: TGTTCCAGCAGCTGGAATCCGGGGGCAGATACGCAGTATTTT.

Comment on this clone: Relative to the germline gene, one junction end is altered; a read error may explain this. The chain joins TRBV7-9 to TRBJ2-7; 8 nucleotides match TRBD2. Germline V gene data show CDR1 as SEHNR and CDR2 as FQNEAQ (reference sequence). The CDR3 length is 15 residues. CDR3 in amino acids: CASSFVRTLKGTSCF. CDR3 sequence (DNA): TGTGCCAGCAGCTTTGTTCGTACCCTCAAAGGGACTAGTTGCTTC.

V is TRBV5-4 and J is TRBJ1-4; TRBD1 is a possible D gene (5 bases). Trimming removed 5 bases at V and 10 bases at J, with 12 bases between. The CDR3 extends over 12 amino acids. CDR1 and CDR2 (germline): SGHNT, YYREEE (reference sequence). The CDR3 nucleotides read TGTGCCAGCAGTGTTGGTGGGGCAAAACTGTTTTTT. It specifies CASSVGGAKLFF. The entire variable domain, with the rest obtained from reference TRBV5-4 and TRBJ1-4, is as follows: ETGVTQSPTHLIKTRGQQVTLRCSSQSGHNTVSWYQQALGQGPQFIFQYYREEENGRGNFPPRFSGLQFPNYSSELNVNALELDDSALYLCASSVGGAKLFFGSGTQLSVL.

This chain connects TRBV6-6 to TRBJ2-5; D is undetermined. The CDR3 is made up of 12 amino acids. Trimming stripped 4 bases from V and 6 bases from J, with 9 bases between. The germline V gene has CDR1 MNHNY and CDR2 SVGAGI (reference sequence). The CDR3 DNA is TGTGCCAGCAGTTCGGAGAGGCAGACCCAGTACTTC. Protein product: CASSSERQTQYF.

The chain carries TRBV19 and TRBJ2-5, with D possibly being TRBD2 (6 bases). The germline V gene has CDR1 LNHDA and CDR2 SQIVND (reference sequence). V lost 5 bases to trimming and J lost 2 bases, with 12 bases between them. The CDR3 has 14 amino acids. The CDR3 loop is CASSLPGVQETQYF. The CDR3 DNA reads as TGTGCCAGTAGTCTCCCGGGAGTACAAGAGACCCAGTACTTC. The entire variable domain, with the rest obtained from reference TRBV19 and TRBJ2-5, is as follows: DGGITQSPKYLFRKEGQNVTLSCEQNLNHDAMYWYRQDPGQGLRLIYYSQIVNDFQKGDIAEGYSVSREKKESFPLTVTSAQKNPTAFYLCASSLPGVQETQYFGPGTRLLVL.